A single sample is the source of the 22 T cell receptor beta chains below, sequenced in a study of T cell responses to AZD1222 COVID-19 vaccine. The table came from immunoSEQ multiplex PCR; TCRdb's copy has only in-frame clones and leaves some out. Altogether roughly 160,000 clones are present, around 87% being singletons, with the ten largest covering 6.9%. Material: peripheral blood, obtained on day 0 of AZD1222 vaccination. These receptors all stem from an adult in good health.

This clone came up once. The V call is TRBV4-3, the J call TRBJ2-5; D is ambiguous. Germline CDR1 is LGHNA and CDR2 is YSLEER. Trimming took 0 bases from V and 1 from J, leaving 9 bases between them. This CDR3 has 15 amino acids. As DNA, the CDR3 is TGCGCCAGCAGCCAAGATTGGGTCCCCCAAGAGACCCAGTACTTC. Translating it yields CASSQDWVPQETQYF.

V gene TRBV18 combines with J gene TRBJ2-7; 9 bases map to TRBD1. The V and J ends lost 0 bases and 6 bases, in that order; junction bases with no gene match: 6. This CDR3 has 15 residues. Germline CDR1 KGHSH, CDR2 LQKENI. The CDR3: CASSPPGQGAGEQYV. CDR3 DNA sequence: TGTGCCAGCTCACCACCGGGACAGGGCGCTGGCGAGCAGTACGTC.

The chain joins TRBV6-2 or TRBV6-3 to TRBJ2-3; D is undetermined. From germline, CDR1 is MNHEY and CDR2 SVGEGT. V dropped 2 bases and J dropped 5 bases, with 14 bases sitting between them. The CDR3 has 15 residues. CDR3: CASSYRVAEIDTQYF. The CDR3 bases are TGTGCCAGCAGTTACAGGGTCGCAGAAATAGATACGCAGTATTTT.

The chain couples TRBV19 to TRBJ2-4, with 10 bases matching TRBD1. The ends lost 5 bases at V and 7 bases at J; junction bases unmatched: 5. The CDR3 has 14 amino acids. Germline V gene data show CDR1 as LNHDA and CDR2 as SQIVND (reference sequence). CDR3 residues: CASSPTGGANIQYF. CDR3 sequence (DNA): TGTGCCAGTAGTCCGACAGGGGGCGCTAACATTCAGTACTTC.

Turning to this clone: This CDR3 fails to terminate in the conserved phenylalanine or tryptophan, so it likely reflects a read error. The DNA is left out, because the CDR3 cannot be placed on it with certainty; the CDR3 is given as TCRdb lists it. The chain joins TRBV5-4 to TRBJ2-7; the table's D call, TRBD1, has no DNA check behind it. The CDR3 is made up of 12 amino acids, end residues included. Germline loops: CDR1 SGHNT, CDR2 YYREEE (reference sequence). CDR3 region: CASSLMGRQGAI.

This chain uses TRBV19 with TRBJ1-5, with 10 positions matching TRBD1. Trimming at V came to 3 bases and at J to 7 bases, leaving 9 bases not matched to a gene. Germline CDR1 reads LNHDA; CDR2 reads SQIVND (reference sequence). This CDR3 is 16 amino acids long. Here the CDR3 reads CASSIHPGTGVQPQHF. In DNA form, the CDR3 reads TGTGCCAGTAGTATTCACCCCGGGACAGGGGTCCAGCCCCAGCATTTT.

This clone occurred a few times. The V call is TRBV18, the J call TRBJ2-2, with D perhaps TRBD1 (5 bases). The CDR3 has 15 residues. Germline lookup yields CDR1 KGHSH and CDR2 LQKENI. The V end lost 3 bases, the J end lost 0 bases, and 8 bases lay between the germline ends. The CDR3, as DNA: TGTGCCAGCTCACCTAGACAGACGAACACCGGGGAGCTGTTTTTT. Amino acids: CASSPRQTNTGELFF.

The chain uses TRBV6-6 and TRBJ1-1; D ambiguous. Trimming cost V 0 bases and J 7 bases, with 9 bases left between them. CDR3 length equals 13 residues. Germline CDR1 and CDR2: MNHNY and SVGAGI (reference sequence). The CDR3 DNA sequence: TGTGCCAGCAGTTACTCGACCCAATATGAAGCTTTCTTT. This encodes CASSYSTQYEAFF.

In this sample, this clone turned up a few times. In DNA form, the CDR3 reads TGTGCCAGTAGTATCTCCGGCTACGAAACTAATTCACCCCTCCACTTT. Translation: CASSISGYETNSPLHF. This chain connects TRBV19 to TRBJ1-6; D not resolved. The V gene's germline CDR1 is LNHDA and CDR2 SQIVND (reference sequence). V was cut by 3 bases and J by 6 bases, with 15 bases left in between. The CDR3 runs to 16 residues.

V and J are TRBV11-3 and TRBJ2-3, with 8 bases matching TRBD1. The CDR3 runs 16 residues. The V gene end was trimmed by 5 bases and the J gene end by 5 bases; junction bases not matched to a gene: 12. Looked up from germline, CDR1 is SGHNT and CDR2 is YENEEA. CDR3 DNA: TGTGCCAGCAGCCAGGGAGCAGGGGGCCTTGGAGATACGCAGTATTTT. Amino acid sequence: CASSQGAGGLGDTQYF.

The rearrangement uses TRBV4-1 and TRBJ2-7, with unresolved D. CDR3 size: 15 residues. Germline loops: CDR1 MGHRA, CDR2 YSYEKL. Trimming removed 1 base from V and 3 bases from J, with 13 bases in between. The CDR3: CASSQASGRNYEQYF. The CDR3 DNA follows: TGCGCCAGCAGCCAAGCCTCGGGTCGCAACTACGAGCAGTACTTC.

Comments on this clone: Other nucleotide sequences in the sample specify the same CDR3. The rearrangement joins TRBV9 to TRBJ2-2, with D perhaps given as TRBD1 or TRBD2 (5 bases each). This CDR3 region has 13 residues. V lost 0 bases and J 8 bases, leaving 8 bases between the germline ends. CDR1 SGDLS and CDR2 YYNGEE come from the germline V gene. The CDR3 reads CASSVAGTGELFF. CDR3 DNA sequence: TGTGCCAGCAGCGTAGCGGGGACGGGGGAGCTGTTTTTT.

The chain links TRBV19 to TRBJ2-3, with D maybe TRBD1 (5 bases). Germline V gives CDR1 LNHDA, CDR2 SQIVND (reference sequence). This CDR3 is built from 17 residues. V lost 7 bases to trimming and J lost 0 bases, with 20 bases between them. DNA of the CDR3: TGTGCCAGTACAAATCCTACAGGAGCCTTTAGCACAGATACGCAGTATTTT. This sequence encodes CASTNPTGAFSTDTQYF.

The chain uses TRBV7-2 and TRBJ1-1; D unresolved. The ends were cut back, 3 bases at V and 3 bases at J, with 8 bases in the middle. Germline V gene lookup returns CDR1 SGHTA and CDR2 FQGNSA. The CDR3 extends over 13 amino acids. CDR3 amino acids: CASSLYTYTEAFF. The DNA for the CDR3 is TGTGCCAGCAGCTTGTACACCTACACTGAAGCTTTCTTT. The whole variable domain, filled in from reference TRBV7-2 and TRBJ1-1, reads GAGVSQSPSNKVTEKGKDVELRCDPISGHTALYWYRQSLGQGLEFLIYFQGNSAPDKSGLPSDRFSAERTGGSVSTLTIQRTQQEDSAVYLCASSLYTYTEAFFGQGTRLTVV.

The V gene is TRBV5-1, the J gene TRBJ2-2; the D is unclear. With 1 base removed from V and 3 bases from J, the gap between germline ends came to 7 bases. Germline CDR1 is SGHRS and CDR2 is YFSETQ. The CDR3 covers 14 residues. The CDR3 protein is CASSLRIDTGELFF. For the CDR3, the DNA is TGCGCCAGCAGCTTGCGTATCGACACCGGGGAGCTGTTTTTT.

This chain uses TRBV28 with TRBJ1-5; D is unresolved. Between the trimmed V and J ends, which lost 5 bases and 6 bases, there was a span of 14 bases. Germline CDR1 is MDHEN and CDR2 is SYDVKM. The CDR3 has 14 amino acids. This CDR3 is CASSPPGSGQPQHF. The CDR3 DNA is TGTGCCAGCAGTCCCCCGGGGTCGGGTCAGCCCCAGCATTTT.

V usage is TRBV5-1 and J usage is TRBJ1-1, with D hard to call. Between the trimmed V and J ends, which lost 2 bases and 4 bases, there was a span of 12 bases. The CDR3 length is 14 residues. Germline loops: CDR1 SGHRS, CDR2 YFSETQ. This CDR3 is CASSFENWSTEAFF. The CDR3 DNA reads TGCGCCAGCAGCTTTGAAAATTGGAGCACTGAAGCTTTCTTT.

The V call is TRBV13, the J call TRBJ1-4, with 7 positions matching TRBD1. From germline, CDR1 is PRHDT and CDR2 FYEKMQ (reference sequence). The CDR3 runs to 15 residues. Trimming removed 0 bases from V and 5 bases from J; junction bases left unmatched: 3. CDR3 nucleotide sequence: TGTGCCAGCAGCTTAGGAACAGGGGCCAATGAAAAACTGTTTTTT. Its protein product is CASSLGTGANEKLFF.

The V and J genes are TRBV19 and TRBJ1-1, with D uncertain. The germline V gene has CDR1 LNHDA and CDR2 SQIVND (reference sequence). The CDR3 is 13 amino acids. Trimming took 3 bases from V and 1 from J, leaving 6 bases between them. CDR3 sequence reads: CASSIYKNTEAFF. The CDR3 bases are TGTGCCAGTAGTATCTACAAGAACACTGAAGCTTTCTTT.

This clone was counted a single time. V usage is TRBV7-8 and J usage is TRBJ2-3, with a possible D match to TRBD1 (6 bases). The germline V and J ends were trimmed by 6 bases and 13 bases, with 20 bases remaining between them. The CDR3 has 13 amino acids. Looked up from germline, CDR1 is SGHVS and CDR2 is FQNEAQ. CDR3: CASRDTGTPGEYF. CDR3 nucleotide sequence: TGTGCCAGCAGGGATACCGGGACACCCGGCGAGTATTTT.

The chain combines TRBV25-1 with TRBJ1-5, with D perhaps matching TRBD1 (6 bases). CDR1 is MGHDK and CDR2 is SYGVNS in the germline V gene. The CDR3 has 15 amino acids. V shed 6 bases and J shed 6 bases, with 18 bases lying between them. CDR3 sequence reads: CASRGGGDQGQPQHF. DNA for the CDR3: TGTGCCAGCAGGGGGGGCGGGGACCAGGGTCAGCCCCAGCATTTT.

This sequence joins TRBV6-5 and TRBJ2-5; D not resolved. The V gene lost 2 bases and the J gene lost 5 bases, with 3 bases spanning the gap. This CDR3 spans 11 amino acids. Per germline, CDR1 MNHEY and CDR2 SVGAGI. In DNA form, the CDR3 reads TGTGCCAGCAGTTACGGGGAGACCCAGTACTTC. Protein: CASSYGETQYF.